This T cell receptor (beta chain) was recovered during a study of PD-L1 blockade in urothelial cancer. Whole-study context: The study recovered a median of approximately 150,000 T cells per blood sample. Regarding the study as a whole: Patients with below-median pretreatment blood clonality survived longer.

A word on this clone: As yet, its antigen is unknown. The sample holds other DNA sequences that translate to the same CDR3.

Sample numbers ranged from 1 to 8 per patient, encompassing pretreatment and on-treatment collections. Every PCR was spiked with synthetic TCR analog templates. Sequencing was performed with immunoSEQ multiplex PCR; in TCRdb, only in-frame clones are kept and a portion is missing. The table lists roughly 25,000 clones, approximately 84% of them singletons. Germline V gene data show CDR1 as SGHAT and CDR2 as FQNNGV. This CDR3 is built from 17 residues. The ends lost 3 bases at V and 2 bases at J; junction bases unmatched: 13. The rearrangement joins TRBV11-2 to TRBJ2-7; TRBD1 matches at 7 bases. This TCR was recovered from a man in his 70s with urothelial cancer. This material consisted of PBMCs, taken around atezolizumab (anti-PD-L1) treatment. CDR3 coding DNA: TGTGCCAGCAGCTTCGGGACAGCCCCTATCCTCCCCTACGAGCAGTACTTC. It codes for CASSFGTAPILPYEQYF. The full variable domain, completed using reference TRBV11-2 and TRBJ2-7, is EAGVAQSPRYKIIEKRQSVAFWCNPISGHATLYWYQQILGQGPKLLIQFQNNGVVDDSQLPKDRFSAERLKGVDSTLKIQPAKLEDSAVYLCASSFGTAPILPYEQYFGPGTRLTVT.